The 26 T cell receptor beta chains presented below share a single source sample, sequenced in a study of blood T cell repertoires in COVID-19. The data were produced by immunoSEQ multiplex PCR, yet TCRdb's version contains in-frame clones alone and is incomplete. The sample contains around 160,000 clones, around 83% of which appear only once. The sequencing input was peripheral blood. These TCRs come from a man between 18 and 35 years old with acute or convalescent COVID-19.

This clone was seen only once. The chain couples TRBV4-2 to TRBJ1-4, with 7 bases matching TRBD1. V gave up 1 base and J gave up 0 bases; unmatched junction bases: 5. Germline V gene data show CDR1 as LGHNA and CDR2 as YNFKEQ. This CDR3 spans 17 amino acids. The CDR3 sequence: CASSQALQGTTNEKLFF. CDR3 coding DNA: TGTGCCAGCAGCCAAGCCTTACAGGGGACAACTAATGAAAAACTGTTTTTT.

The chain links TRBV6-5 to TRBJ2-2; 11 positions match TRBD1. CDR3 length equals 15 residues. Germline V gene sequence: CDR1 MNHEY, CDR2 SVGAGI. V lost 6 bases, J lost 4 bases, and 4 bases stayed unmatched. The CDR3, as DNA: TGTGCCAGCAGCCAGGACAGGGGGCGCACCGGGGAGCTGTTTTTT. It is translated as CASSQDRGRTGELFF.

The CDR3 DNA reads as TGTGCCAGCAGTCCCCGGGTCGGGGAGCTGTTTTTT. Translated: CASSPRVGELFF. This rearrangement joins TRBV28 to TRBJ2-2; D ambiguous. Germline lookup yields CDR1 MDHEN and CDR2 SYDVKM. The CDR3 contains 12 residues. Deletions cut 5 bases from V and 7 bases from J, with 8 bases between.

The CDR3: CASGSPTQRNTGELFF. In DNA form, the CDR3 reads TGTGCTAGTGGTTCCCCCACTCAAAGGAACACCGGGGAGCTGTTTTTT. V and J are TRBV12-5 and TRBJ2-2; unclear D gene. Trimming left V 4 bases short and J 1 base short, with 13 bases between. The germline V gene has CDR1 LGHNT and CDR2 FRNRAP. This CDR3 has 16 amino acids.

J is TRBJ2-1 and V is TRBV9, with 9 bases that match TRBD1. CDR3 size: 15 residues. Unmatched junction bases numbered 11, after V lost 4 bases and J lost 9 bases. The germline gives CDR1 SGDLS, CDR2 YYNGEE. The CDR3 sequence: CASSKQQGARGEQFF. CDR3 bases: TGTGCCAGCAGCAAACAACAGGGGGCGCGTGGTGAGCAGTTCTTC. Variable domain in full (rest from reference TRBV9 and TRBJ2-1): DSGVTQTPKHLITATGQRVTLRCSPRSGDLSVYWYQQSLDQGLQFLIQYYNGEERAKGNILERFSAQQFPDLHSELNLSSLELGDSALYFCASSKQQGARGEQFFGPGTRLTVL.

CDR3 bases: TGTGCCTGGAGTGTCGGAGACAGGGTGGCGGTATGGCCCCAGCATTTT. It translates to CAWSVGDRVAVWPQHF. V gene TRBV30 combines with J gene TRBJ1-5; TRBD1 agrees at 7 bases. There are 16 residues in the CDR3. CDR1 GTSNPN and CDR2 SVGIG come from the germline V gene (reference sequence). V lost 0 bases, J lost 9 bases, and 14 bases stayed unmatched. The variable domain in full, completed from reference TRBV30 and TRBJ1-5, reads SQTIHQWPATLVQPVGSPLSLECTVEGTSNPNLYWYRQAAGRGLQLLFYSVGIGQISSEVPQNLSASRPQDRQFILSSKKLLLSDSGFYLCAWSVGDRVAVWPQHFGDGTRLSIL.

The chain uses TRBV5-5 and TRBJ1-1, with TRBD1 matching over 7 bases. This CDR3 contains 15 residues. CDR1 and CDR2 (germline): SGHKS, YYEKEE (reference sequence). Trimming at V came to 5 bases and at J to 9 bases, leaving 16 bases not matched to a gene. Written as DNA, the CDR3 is TGTGCCAGCAGTATCGTCCTCGGGACAGTGGTAAAAGCTTTCTTT. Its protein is CASSIVLGTVVKAFF.

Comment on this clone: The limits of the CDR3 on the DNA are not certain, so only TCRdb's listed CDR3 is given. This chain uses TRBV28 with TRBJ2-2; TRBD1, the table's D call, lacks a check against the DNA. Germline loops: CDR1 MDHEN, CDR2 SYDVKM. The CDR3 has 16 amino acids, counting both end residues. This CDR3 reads CASSLGMGRDTGELFF.

Written as DNA, the CDR3 is TGCGCCAGCAGCTTGGGGGACAGGGGGCTAAGTTATGGCTACACCTTC. Protein: CASSLGDRGLSYGYTF. J is TRBJ1-2 and V is TRBV5-1; 12 bases align to TRBD1. V shed 0 bases, J shed 5 bases, and the junction held 5 bases outside the gene matches. Germline CDR1 is SGHRS and CDR2 is YFSETQ. CDR3 length: 16 residues.

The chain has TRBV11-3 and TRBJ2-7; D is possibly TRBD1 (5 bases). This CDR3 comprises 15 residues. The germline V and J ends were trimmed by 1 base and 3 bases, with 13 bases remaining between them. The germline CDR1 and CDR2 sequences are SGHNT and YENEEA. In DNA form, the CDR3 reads TGTGCCAGCAGCTTAGCAGGGTCTCAATGCTACGAGCAGTACGTC. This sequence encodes CASSLAGSQCYEQYV.

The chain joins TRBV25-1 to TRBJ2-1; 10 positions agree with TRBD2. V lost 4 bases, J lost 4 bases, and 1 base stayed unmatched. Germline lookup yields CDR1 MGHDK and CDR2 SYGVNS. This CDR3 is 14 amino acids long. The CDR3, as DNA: TGTGCCAGCAGTGCGGGACTAGCGTACAATGAGCAGTTCTTC. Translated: CASSAGLAYNEQFF.

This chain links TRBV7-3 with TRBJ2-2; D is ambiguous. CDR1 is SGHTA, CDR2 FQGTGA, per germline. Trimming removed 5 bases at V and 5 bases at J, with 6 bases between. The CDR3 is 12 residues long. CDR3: CASSPTTGELFF. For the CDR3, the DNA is TGTGCCAGCAGCCCGACTACCGGGGAGCTGTTTTTT.

CDR3 DNA sequence: TGTGCCAGCAGTGAACCACCGGGACAGGGGACCGACGAGCAGTACTTC. It specifies CASSEPPGQGTDEQYF. The chain links TRBV6-1 to TRBJ2-7, with 10 bases that match TRBD1. The trim removed 2 bases at V and 5 bases at J, leaving 9 bases unmatched. CDR1 is MNHNS, CDR2 SASEGT, per germline. This CDR3 is 16 amino acids long.

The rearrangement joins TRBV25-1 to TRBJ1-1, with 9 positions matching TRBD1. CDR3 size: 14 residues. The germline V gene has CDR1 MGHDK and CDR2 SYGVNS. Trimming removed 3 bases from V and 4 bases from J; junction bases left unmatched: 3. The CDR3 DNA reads TGTGCCAGCAGTGATTACAGGGGGCGCACTGAAGCTTTCTTT. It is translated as CASSDYRGRTEAFF.

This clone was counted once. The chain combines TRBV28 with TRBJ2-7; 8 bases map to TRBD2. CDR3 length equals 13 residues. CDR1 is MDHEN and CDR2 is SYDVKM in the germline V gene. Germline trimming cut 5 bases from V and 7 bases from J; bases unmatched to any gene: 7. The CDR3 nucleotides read TGTGCCAGCAGTATAGGACTAGCTGGGGAGCAGTACTTC. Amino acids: CASSIGLAGEQYF.

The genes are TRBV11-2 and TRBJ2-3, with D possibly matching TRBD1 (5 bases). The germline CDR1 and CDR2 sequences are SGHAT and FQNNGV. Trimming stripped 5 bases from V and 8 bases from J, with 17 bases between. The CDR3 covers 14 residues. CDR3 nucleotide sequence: TGTGCCAGCAGCCCGGAACCAGGGTGGGTTACGCAGTATTTT. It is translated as CASSPEPGWVTQYF.

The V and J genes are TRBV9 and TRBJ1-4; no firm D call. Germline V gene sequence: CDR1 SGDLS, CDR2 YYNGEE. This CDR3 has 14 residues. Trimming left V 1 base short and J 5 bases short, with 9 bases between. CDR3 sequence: CASSVSPVNEKLFF. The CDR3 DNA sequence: TGTGCCAGCAGCGTAAGCCCGGTAAATGAAAAACTGTTTTTT. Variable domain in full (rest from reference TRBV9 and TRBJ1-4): DSGVTQTPKHLITATGQRVTLRCSPRSGDLSVYWYQQSLDQGLQFLIQYYNGEERAKGNILERFSAQQFPDLHSELNLSSLELGDSALYFCASSVSPVNEKLFFGSGTQLSVL.

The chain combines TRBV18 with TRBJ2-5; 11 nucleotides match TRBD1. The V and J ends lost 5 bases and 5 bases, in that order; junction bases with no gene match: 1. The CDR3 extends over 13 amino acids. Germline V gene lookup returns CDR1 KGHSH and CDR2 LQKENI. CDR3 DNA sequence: TGTGCCAGCTCAAGGACAGGGGGCGAGACCCAGTACTTC. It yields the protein CASSRTGGETQYF.

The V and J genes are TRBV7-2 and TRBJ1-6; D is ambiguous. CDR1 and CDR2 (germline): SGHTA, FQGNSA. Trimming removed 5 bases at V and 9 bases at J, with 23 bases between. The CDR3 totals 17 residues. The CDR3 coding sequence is TGTGCCAGCAGCCCCAACTGGGCACTGCAAGGGAGTTCACCCCTCCACTTT. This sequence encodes CASSPNWALQGSSPLHF.

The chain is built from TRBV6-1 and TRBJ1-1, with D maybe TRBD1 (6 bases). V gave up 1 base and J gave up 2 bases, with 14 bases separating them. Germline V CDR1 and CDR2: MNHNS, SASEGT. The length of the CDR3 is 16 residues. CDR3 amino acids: CASSEGGHVVNTEAFF. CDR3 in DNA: TGTGCCAGCAGTGAAGGGGGGCATGTTGTTAACACTGAAGCTTTCTTT.

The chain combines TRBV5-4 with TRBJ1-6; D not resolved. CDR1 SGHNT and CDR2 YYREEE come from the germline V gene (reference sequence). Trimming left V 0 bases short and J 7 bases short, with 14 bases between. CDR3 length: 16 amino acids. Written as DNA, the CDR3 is TGTGCCAGCAGCTTGGGCTCACAGCAGAACAATTCACCCCTCCACTTT. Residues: CASSLGSQQNNSPLHF.

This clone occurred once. This CDR3 reads CASSLAMGQGDEQFF. The CDR3 DNA follows: TGCGCCAGCAGCTTGGCCATGGGACAGGGAGATGAGCAGTTCTTC. The chain employs TRBV5-1 and TRBJ2-1, with TRBD1 matching over 9 bases. CDR1 is SGHRS and CDR2 is YFSETQ in the germline V gene. The CDR3 is 15 residues long. Trimming at V came to 0 bases and at J to 8 bases, leaving 6 bases not matched to a gene.

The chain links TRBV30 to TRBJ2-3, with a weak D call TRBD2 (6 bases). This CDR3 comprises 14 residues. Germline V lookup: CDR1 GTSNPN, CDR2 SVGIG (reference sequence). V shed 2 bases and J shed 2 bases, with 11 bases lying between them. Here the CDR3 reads CAWSLGLSTDTQYF. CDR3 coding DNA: TGTGCCTGGAGTTTAGGACTATCCACAGATACGCAGTATTTT.

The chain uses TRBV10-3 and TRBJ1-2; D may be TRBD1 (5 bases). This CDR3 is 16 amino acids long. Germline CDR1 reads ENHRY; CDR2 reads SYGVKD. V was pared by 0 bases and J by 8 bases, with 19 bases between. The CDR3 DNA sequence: TGTGCCATCAGTGAGTCGTCAGGGATGGTTTTAGAGGGCTACACCTTC. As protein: CAISESSGMVLEGYTF.

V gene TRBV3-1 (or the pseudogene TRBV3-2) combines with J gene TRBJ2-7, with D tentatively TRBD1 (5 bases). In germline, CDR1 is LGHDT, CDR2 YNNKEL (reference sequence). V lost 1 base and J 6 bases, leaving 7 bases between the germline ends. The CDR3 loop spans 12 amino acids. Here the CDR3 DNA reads TGTGCCAGCAGCCAAGCAGGGCCCGAGCAGTACTTC. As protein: CASSQAGPEQYF.

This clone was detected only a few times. The CDR3 bases are TGCGCCAGCAGCCAAGGACAGGGTCGGACTGAAGCTTTCTTT. Protein: CASSQGQGRTEAFF. V gene TRBV4-1 combines with J gene TRBJ1-1; TRBD1 agrees at 7 bases. Germline lookup yields CDR1 MGHRA and CDR2 YSYEKL. This CDR3 spans 14 amino acids. The V and J ends lost 1 base and 5 bases, in that order; junction bases with no gene match: 4.